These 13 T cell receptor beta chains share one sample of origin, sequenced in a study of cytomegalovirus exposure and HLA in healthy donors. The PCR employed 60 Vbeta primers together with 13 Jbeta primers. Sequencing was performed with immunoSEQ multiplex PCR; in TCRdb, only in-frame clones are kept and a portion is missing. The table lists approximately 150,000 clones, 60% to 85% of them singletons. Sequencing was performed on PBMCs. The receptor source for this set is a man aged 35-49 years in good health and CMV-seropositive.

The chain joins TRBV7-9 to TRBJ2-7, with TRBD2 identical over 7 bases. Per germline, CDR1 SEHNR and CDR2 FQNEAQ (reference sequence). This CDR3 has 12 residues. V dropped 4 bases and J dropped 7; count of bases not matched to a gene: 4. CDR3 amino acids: CASSSGRGEQYF. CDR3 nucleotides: TGTGCCAGCAGCTCTGGGCGGGGGGAGCAGTACTTC.

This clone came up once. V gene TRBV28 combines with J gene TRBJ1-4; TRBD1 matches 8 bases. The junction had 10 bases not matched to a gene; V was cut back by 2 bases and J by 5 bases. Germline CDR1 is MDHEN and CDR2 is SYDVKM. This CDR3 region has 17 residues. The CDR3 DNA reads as TGTGCCAGCAGTTTACAGACAGGGGTTTCTTACAATGAAAAACTGTTTTTT. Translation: CASSLQTGVSYNEKLFF.

CDR3 coding DNA: TGTGCCAGCAGCTTGGATCTAGGGGACGAGCAGTACTTC. Encoded protein: CASSLDLGDEQYF. This sequence joins TRBV5-4 and TRBJ2-7; TRBD1 might be the D (5 bases). The CDR3 runs to 13 residues. Germline V gives CDR1 SGHNT, CDR2 YYREEE (reference sequence). V was clipped by 0 bases and J by 5 bases, with 9 bases between them.

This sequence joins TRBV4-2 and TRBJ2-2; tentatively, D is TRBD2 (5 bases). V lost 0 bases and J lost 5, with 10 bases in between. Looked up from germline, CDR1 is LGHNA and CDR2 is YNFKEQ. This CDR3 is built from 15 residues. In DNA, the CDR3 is TGTGCCAGCAGCCAAGAAGGACTCCTAACCGGGGAGCTGTTTTTT. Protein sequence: CASSQEGLLTGELFF.

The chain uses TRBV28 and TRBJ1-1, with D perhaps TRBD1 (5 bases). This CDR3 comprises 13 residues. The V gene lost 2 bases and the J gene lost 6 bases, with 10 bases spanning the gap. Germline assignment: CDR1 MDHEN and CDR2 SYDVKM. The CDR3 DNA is TGTGCCAGCAGTTTAGGGGCTGGCGCTGAAGCTTTCTTT. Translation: CASSLGAGAEAFF.

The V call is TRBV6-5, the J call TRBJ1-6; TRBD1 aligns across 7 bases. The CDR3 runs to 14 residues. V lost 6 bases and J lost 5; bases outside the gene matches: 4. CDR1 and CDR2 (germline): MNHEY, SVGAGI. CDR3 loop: CASRPTGNNSPLHF. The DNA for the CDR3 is TGTGCCAGCAGACCGACAGGGAATAATTCACCCCTCCACTTT.

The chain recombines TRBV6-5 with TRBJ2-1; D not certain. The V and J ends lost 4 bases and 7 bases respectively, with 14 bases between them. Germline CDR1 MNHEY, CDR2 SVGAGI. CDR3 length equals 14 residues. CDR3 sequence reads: CASSSERVGNEQFF. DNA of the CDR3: TGTGCCAGCAGTTCGGAGCGTGTGGGTAATGAGCAGTTCTTC.

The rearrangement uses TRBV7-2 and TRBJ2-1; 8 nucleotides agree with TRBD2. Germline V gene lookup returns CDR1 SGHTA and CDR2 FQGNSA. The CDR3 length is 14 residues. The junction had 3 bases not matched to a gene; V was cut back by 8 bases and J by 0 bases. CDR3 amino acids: CASSRGGSYNEQFF. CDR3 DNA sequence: TGTGCCAGCTCCCGGGGGGGCTCCTACAATGAGCAGTTCTTC.

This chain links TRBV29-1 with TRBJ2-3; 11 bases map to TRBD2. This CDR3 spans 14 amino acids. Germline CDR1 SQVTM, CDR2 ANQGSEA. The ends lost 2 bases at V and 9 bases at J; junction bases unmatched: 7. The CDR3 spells CSVESLAGGGTQYF. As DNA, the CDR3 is TGCAGCGTTGAATCTCTAGCGGGAGGAGGCACGCAGTATTTT.

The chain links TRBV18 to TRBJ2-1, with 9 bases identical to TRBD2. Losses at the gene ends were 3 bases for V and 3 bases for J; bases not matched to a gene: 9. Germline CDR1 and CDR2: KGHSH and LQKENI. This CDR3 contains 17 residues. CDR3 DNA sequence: TGTGCCAGCTCACCTCTCGGCGGGAGGGGAAGCTACAATGAGCAGTTCTTC. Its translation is CASSPLGGRGSYNEQFF.

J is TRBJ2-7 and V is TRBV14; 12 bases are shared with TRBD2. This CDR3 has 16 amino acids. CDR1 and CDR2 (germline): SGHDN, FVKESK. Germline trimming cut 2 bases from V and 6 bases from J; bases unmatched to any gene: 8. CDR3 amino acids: CASSQRVTSGSGEQYF. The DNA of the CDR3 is TGTGCCAGCAGCCAACGGGTGACTAGCGGGAGTGGCGAGCAGTACTTC.

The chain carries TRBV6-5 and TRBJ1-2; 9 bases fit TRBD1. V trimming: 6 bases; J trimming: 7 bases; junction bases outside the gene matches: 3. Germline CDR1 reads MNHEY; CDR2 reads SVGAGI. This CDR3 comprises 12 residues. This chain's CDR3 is CASRQGASGYTF. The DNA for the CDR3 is TGTGCCAGCAGACAGGGGGCAAGTGGCTACACCTTC.

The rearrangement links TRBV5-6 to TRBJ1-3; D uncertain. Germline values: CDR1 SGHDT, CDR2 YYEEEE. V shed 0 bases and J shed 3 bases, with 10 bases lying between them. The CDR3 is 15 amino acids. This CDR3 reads CASSLGERSGNTIYF. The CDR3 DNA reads TGTGCCAGCAGCTTGGGTGAGAGGAGTGGAAACACCATATATTTT.